Below, 21 T cell receptor beta chains from the same sample are listed, as sequenced in a study of T cell changes during pregnancy in multiple sclerosis. Sequencing was performed with immunoSEQ multiplex PCR; in TCRdb, only in-frame clones are kept and a portion is missing. The profile shows some 10,000 clones, 75% to 85% of them singletons. The sequencing used CD8+ T cells from peripheral blood mononuclear cells, collected in the third trimester of pregnancy. These receptors originate from a female donor in good health, enrolled as a control in a pregnancy study.

J is TRBJ2-5 and V is TRBV14; 8 bases map to TRBD2. CDR1 is SGHDN and CDR2 is FVKESK in the germline V gene. CDR3 length: 19 residues. V shed 1 base and J 5 bases; nucleotides not matched to a gene: 18. CDR3 sequence: CASSQALLGPSGLRETQYF. DNA for the CDR3: TGTGCCAGCAGCCAAGCTCTATTGGGGCCTAGCGGGTTGCGCGAGACCCAGTACTTC.

The chain carries TRBV6-5 and TRBJ1-1; D unresolved. The CDR3 has 15 residues. V lost 3 bases and J 1 base, leaving 12 bases between the germline ends. Per the germline V gene, CDR1 is MNHEY and CDR2 is SVGAGI. CDR3 sequence: CASSYGRRANTEAFF. CDR3 bases: TGTGCCAGCAGTTATGGGCGGAGGGCGAACACTGAAGCTTTCTTT.

The chain combines TRBV7-9 with TRBJ1-6, with TRBD1 matching over 11 bases. Germline CDR1 and CDR2: SEHNR and FQNEAQ (reference sequence). CDR3 length: 16 amino acids. Unmatched junction bases numbered 6, after V lost 4 bases and J lost 7 bases. The CDR3, as DNA: TGTGCCAGCAGCTCCACAGGACAGGGGGCGAATTCACCCCTCCACTTT. It encodes CASSSTGQGANSPLHF.

V usage is TRBV9 and J usage is TRBJ2-1; the match to TRBD2 covers 11 bases. This CDR3 contains 17 residues. J gave up 8 bases and V 0 bases, and 10 bases lay outside the gene matches. Germline V CDR1 and CDR2: SGDLS, YYNGEE. The CDR3 nucleotides are TGTGCCAGCAGCGTAGCCGATCTAGCGGGAGGAATCCATGAGCAGTTCTTC. It is translated as CASSVADLAGGIHEQFF.

V gene TRBV19 combines with J gene TRBJ2-7, with 14 bases matching TRBD2. The V segment lost 8 bases and the J segment 7 bases; nucleotides outside the gene matches: 19. Per the germline V gene, CDR1 is LNHDA and CDR2 is SQIVND (reference sequence). The CDR3 runs to 18 residues. CDR3 DNA: TGTGCCAGTGCCCCAAGGGGGACTAGCGGGAGTAATATACGGGAGCAGTACTTC. Residues: CASAPRGTSGSNIREQYF.

This chain uses TRBV27 with TRBJ2-2, with D uncertain. Germline CDR1 reads MNHEY; CDR2 reads SMNVEV (reference sequence). The CDR3 has 12 amino acids. The V end was cut by 6 bases, the J end by 6 bases, with 8 bases between. The CDR3 sequence: CASSSYSGELFF. The CDR3 DNA sequence: TGTGCCAGCAGCTCATACTCCGGGGAGCTGTTTTTT.

The gene calls are TRBV5-6 and TRBJ1-1, with D maybe TRBD1 (5 bases). The germline V gene encodes CDR1 SGHDT and CDR2 YYEEEE. Trimming cost V 4 bases and J 5 bases, with 18 bases left between them. This CDR3 is built from 15 residues. CDR3 DNA: TGTGCCAGCAGCCTGTTGACCGGGGGGGGTACTGAAGCTTTCTTT. Its protein product is CASSLLTGGGTEAFF.

V and J are TRBV28 and TRBJ2-7; D perhaps matches TRBD1 (6 bases). The germline gives CDR1 MDHEN, CDR2 SYDVKM. V lost 5 bases and J lost 2, with 7 bases in between. The CDR3 runs 12 residues. The CDR3 sequence: CASSQGPYEQYF. The CDR3 DNA is TGTGCCAGCAGTCAGGGGCCCTACGAGCAGTACTTC. The whole variable domain, remainder taken from reference TRBV28 and TRBJ2-7, is DVKVTQSSRYLVKRTGEKVFLECVQDMDHENMFWYRQDPGLGLRLIYFSYDVKMKEKGDIPEGYSVSREKKERFSLILESASTNQTSMYLCASSQGPYEQYFGPGTRLTVT.

CDR3 residues: CASSLGGGNGNTIYF. As DNA, the CDR3 is TGTGCCAGCAGCTTGGGTGGAGGGAACGGAAACACCATATATTTT. The J gene is TRBJ1-3, the V gene TRBV5-4; no firm D call. Trimming stripped 0 bases from V and 4 bases from J, with 11 bases between. Per germline, CDR1 SGHNT and CDR2 YYREEE (reference sequence). The CDR3 contains 15 residues.

The chain recombines TRBV5-6 with TRBJ1-5; D not certain. The CDR3 totals 16 residues. The germline V gene has CDR1 SGHDT and CDR2 YYEEEE. V lost 4 bases, J lost 1 base, and 15 bases lay in between. CDR3 residues: CASSPGREGSNQPQHF. The CDR3 DNA follows: TGTGCCAGCAGCCCTGGGAGGGAAGGAAGCAATCAGCCCCAGCATTTT.

This clone was seen a single time. This chain joins TRBV6-1 and TRBJ1-5; D possibly corresponds to TRBD1 (6 bases). V dropped 6 bases and J dropped 2 bases, with 11 bases sitting between them. Per germline, CDR1 MNHNS and CDR2 SASEGT. The CDR3 is made up of 14 amino acids. This CDR3 reads CASRGGGGNQPQHF. The CDR3 DNA reads TGTGCCAGCAGGGGCGGGGGCGGCAATCAGCCCCAGCATTTT.

The rearrangement links TRBV6-1 to TRBJ2-7, with TRBD2 identical over 8 bases. CDR1 and CDR2 from the germline V gene are MNHNS and SASEGT. Unmatched junction bases numbered 11, after V lost 4 bases and J lost 0 bases. The CDR3 is 17 amino acids. In DNA, the CDR3 is TGTGCCAGCAGTGCCCTATCCACCGGGACTAGCTCCTACGAGCAGTACTTC. Translated: CASSALSTGTSSYEQYF.

The J gene is TRBJ2-5, the V gene TRBV7-9, with 9 bases lining up with TRBD1. From germline, CDR1 is SEHNR and CDR2 FQNEAQ (reference sequence). V was pared by 1 base and J by 3 bases, with 0 bases of the junction left unmatched. The CDR3 contains 14 residues. The CDR3 DNA follows: TGTGCCAGCAGCTTAGGGACAGGGGAAGAGACCCAGTACTTC. Translation gives CASSLGTGEETQYF.

V and J are TRBV25-1 and TRBJ2-5; TRBD1 matches at 7 bases. The trim removed 1 base at V and 4 bases at J, leaving 3 bases unmatched. Germline V gives CDR1 MGHDK, CDR2 SYGVNS. CDR3 size: 14 residues. CDR3 amino acids: CASSEFQGVETQYF. For the CDR3, the DNA is TGTGCCAGCAGTGAATTTCAGGGGGTAGAGACCCAGTACTTC.

The V gene is TRBV15, the J gene TRBJ2-7, with 7 nucleotides matching TRBD1. Trimming at V came to 5 bases and at J to 0 bases, leaving 7 bases not matched to a gene. Germline CDR1 reads LNHNV; CDR2 reads YYDKDF (reference sequence). CDR3 length equals 15 residues. CDR3 DNA sequence: TGTGCCACCAGCCCACCTCGGGACAGCTCCTACGAGCAGTACTTC. It codes for CATSPPRDSSYEQYF.

The J gene is TRBJ2-1, the V gene TRBV6-4; the match to TRBD2 covers 13 bases. The trim removed 4 bases at V and 6 bases at J, leaving 0 bases unmatched. This CDR3 is built from 14 residues. Germline V lookup: CDR1 MRHNA, CDR2 SNTAGT. The CDR3 sequence: CASSGLAGGNEQFF. DNA of the CDR3: TGTGCCAGCAGTGGACTAGCGGGGGGCAATGAGCAGTTCTTC.

This sequence joins TRBV28 and TRBJ2-7, with D unresolved. This CDR3 spans 15 amino acids. Germline lookup yields CDR1 MDHEN and CDR2 SYDVKM. Trimming removed 1 base at V and 3 bases at J, with 13 bases between. CDR3 DNA sequence: TGTGCCAGCAGTTTATCACCCCGACTCGACTACGAGCAGTACTTC. Its translation: CASSLSPRLDYEQYF.

The J gene is TRBJ1-6, the V gene TRBV29-1; 9 positions match TRBD1. Per germline, CDR1 SQVTM and CDR2 ANQGSEA. J lost 9 bases, V lost 6 bases, and 6 bases had no gene match. CDR3 length equals 13 residues. The DNA for the CDR3 is TGCAGCGTACGGACAGGGGAAGGTTCACCCCTCCACTTT. It codes for CSVRTGEGSPLHF.

The genes are TRBV19 and TRBJ1-1; possible D gene TRBD1, 6 bases. V was trimmed by 6 bases and J by 0 bases, leaving 8 bases between them. CDR1 and CDR2 from the germline V gene are LNHDA and SQIVND (reference sequence). This CDR3 spans 13 amino acids. Here the CDR3 reads CASSNRVNTEAFF. The CDR3, as DNA: TGTGCCAGTAGCAACAGGGTGAACACTGAAGCTTTCTTT.

The chain is built from TRBV9 and TRBJ1-2; D is unclear. The V gene lost 4 bases and the J gene lost 2 bases, with 15 bases spanning the gap. In germline, CDR1 is SGDLS, CDR2 YYNGEE. The CDR3 consists of 15 residues. This chain's CDR3 is CASSSPPYRNYGYTF. CDR3 coding DNA: TGTGCCAGCAGCTCCCCCCCGTACAGAAACTATGGCTACACCTTC.

This chain joins TRBV7-2 and TRBJ2-7; TRBD2 matches at 8 bases. The CDR3 is 15 amino acids. CDR1 is SGHTA, CDR2 FQGNSA, per germline. After removal of 6 bases from V and 6 bases from J, the junction contained 13 bases not matched to a gene. The DNA for the CDR3 is TGTGCCAGCAGTTTGGGGACTAGGGGGAGAGGCGAGCAGTACTTC. It specifies CASSLGTRGRGEQYF.